The 28 T cell receptor beta chains below come from one sample, sequenced in a study of blood T cells in healthy people across ages. With a J-beta primer mix and a sample-barcoded 5' primer, a second PCR ran 7 to 11 cycles. From the 5' RACE reads, TCRdb called clonotypes with MiXCR, one entry per CDR3 protein. Among under 1,000,000 distinct CDR3 sequences, around 36% were seen once, and the ten largest hold 10% to 15%. Sequencing was performed on blood. The receptor set was obtained from a man aged 18 to 29 in good health.

This clonotype was seen many times. This rearrangement joins TRBV6-6 to TRBJ2-1, with 10 bases identical to TRBD1. Trimming cost V 2 bases and J 8 bases; bases outside gene matches: 6. Germline assignment: CDR1 MNHNY and CDR2 SVGAGI (reference sequence). The CDR3 extends over 15 amino acids. The CDR3: CASSYGGQGTDEQFF. CDR3 sequence (DNA): TGTGCCAGCAGTTACGGGGGACAGGGGACGGATGAGCAGTTCTTC.

The chain employs TRBV9 and TRBJ2-1; perhaps D is TRBD1 or TRBD2 (6 bases each). V was trimmed by 5 bases and J by 5 bases, leaving 14 bases between them. This CDR3 region has 14 residues. Per the germline V gene, CDR1 is SGDLS and CDR2 is YYNGEE. The DNA of the CDR3 is TGTGCCAGCAGTCGGGGGCTTACAAACAATGAGCAGTTCTTC. Translation: CASSRGLTNNEQFF.

This clonotype was seen ten or more times. The chain couples TRBV15 to TRBJ2-7; D perhaps matches TRBD1 (5 bases). The V and J ends lost 0 bases and 5 bases respectively, with 14 bases between them. The germline CDR1 and CDR2 sequences are LNHNV and YYDKDF (reference sequence). This CDR3 is built from 15 residues. The CDR3 region is CATSRDVGQGHEQYF. Written as DNA, the CDR3 is TGTGCCACCAGCAGAGACGTAGGGCAGGGCCACGAGCAGTACTTC.

The sample holds one count of this clonotype. The rearrangement joins TRBV12-3 or TRBV12-4 to TRBJ1-1; D call uncertain. V lost 6 bases and J lost 0, with 11 bases in between. This CDR3 region has 14 residues. This CDR3 reads CASSPAELNTEAFF. CDR3 sequence (DNA): TGTGCCAGCAGCCCGGCCGAGCTGAACACTGAAGCTTTCTTT.

In its sample, this clonotype was seen a few times. A much more abundant neighbour one base away suggests this may be a read error. The chain combines TRBV5-1 with TRBJ2-3; 11 bases agree with TRBD2. Germline V gene lookup returns CDR1 SGHRS and CDR2 YFSETQ. CDR3 size: 16 residues. The CDR3 region has the DNA TGCGCCAGCAGCTTGGTTGGGACTAGCGGCACAGGTACGCAGTATTTT. Translating gives CASSLVGTSGTGTQYF.

This clonotype was found a few times. The gene calls are TRBV20-1 and TRBJ2-5; 8 nucleotides agree with TRBD2. Per germline, CDR1 DFQATT and CDR2 SNEGSKA (reference sequence). The CDR3 spans 13 residues. V was clipped by 7 bases and J by 5 bases; unmatched bases: 9. CDR3 sequence (DNA): TGCAGTGTTGGGACTAGTCTTGGTGAGACCCAGTACTTC. Its translation: CSVGTSLGETQYF.

In this sample, this clonotype turned up a few times. The genes are TRBV7-2 and TRBJ1-1; D remains ambiguous. V was clipped by 5 bases and J by 3 bases, with 13 bases between them. Per germline, CDR1 SGHTA and CDR2 FQGNSA. The CDR3 is 14 amino acids. This chain's CDR3 is CASSQEGWDTEAFF. For the CDR3, the DNA is TGTGCCAGCAGCCAGGAAGGGTGGGACACTGAAGCTTTCTTT.

This clonotype was seen a few times. The CDR3 sequence is CASSLATGVEAFF. CDR3 DNA sequence: TGCGCCAGCAGCTTGGCGACAGGGGTTGAAGCTTTCTTT. This chain uses TRBV5-1 with TRBJ1-1; 8 bases align to TRBD1. The CDR3 contains 13 residues. Germline CDR1 is SGHRS and CDR2 is YFSETQ. J lost 7 bases, V lost 0 bases, and 2 bases had no gene match.

This rearrangement joins TRBV27 to TRBJ1-2, with 7 bases identical to TRBD1. This CDR3 region has 15 residues. V was pared by 9 bases and J by 7 bases, with 17 bases of the junction left unmatched. CDR1 is MNHEY and CDR2 is SMNVEV in the germline V gene (reference sequence). CDR3 loop: CASGDWDSSRAGYTF. CDR3 nucleotide sequence: TGTGCCAGTGGGGATTGGGACAGCTCCCGGGCTGGCTACACCTTC.

V is TRBV5-1 and J is TRBJ2-3; 13 bases fit TRBD2. The CDR3 covers 16 residues. With V trimmed by 3 bases and J by 5 bases, 6 bases remained unmatched. Germline CDR1 reads SGHRS; CDR2 reads YFSETQ. CDR3: CASSSRLAGGIDTQYF. DNA for the CDR3: TGCGCCAGCAGCTCACGACTAGCGGGGGGAATAGATACGCAGTATTTT.

This rearrangement joins TRBV28 to TRBJ2-6, with D unclear. The V and J ends lost 7 bases and 2 bases respectively, with 6 bases between them. The length of the CDR3 is 13 residues. CDR1 and CDR2 (germline): MDHEN, SYDVKM. For the CDR3, the DNA is TGTGCCAGCACCCAGGCTGGGGCCAACGTCCTGACTTTC. Its protein is CASTQAGANVLTF. Full variable domain (missing parts from reference TRBV28 and TRBJ2-6): DVKVTQSSRYLVKRTGEKVFLECVQDMDHENMFWYRQDPGLGLRLIYFSYDVKMKEKGDIPEGYSVSREKKERFSLILESASTNQTSMYLCASTQAGANVLTFGAGSRLTVL.

This clonotype showed up just a few times. In DNA, the CDR3 is TGTGCCAGCAGCTTGGGCACAGCCAATCAGCCCCAGCATTTT. It yields the protein CASSLGTANQPQHF. The chain has TRBV7-2 and TRBJ1-5; D call uncertain. Germline values: CDR1 SGHTA, CDR2 FQGNSA. Trimming shortened V by 3 bases and J by 3 bases, and 9 bases separated the two germline ends. The CDR3 is made up of 14 amino acids. Together with reference TRBV7-2 and TRBJ1-5, the CDR3 gives the full variable domain: GAGVSQSPSNKVTEKGKDVELRCDPISGHTALYWYRQSLGQGLEFLIYFQGNSAPDKSGLPSDRFSAERTGGSVSTLTIQRTQQEDSAVYLCASSLGTANQPQHFGDGTRLSIL.

The chain has TRBV19 and TRBJ2-2; 9 bases fit TRBD1. Germline-derived CDR1 and CDR2 are LNHDA and SQIVND (reference sequence). J gave up 2 bases and V 3 bases, and 1 base lay outside the gene matches. This CDR3 is built from 15 residues. The CDR3 is CASSMGQGNTGELFF. The DNA for the CDR3 is TGTGCCAGTAGTATGGGACAGGGAAACACCGGGGAGCTGTTTTTT.

Concerning this clonotype: Sequence at one end of the junction differs from germline and may be a read error. The J gene is TRBJ1-2, the V gene TRBV15; 7 bases are shared with TRBD1. The CDR3 runs to 13 residues. From germline, CDR1 is LNHNV and CDR2 YYDKDF (reference sequence). CDR3 region: CATSQDRVGGYNF. DNA for the CDR3: TGTGCCACCAGCCAAGACAGGGTCGGGGGCTACAACTTC.

The rearrangement joins TRBV5-1 to TRBJ1-6; the match to TRBD1 covers 7 bases. The length of the CDR3 is 16 residues. The germline CDR1 and CDR2 sequences are SGHRS and YFSETQ. Trimming at V came to 4 bases and at J to 2 bases, leaving 6 bases not matched to a gene. CDR3 nucleotide sequence: TGCGCCAGCAGCCCAGACAGGGTGACCTATAATTCACCCCTCCACTTT. It is translated as CASSPDRVTYNSPLHF.

The chain employs TRBV7-6 and TRBJ1-1; D remains ambiguous. V was cut by 2 bases and J by 1 base, with 11 bases left in between. The CDR3 is 15 residues long. Germline V gene lookup returns CDR1 SGHVS and CDR2 FNYEAQ. CDR3 sequence: CASSLFGVPNTEAFF. For the CDR3, the DNA is TGTGCCAGCAGCTTATTTGGGGTTCCGAACACTGAAGCTTTCTTT.

This clonotype was seen a few times. CDR3 residues: CASSVQDRAGQPQHF. Here the CDR3 DNA reads TGTGCCAGCAGCGTACAGGACAGGGCGGGTCAGCCCCAGCATTTT. The chain couples TRBV2 to TRBJ1-5, with TRBD1 matching over 8 bases. The ends lost 6 bases at V and 6 bases at J; junction bases unmatched: 10. Germline V gives CDR1 SNHLY, CDR2 FYNNEI. There are 15 residues in the CDR3. Filled out from reference TRBV2 and TRBJ1-5, the complete variable domain reads EPEVTQTPSHQVTQMGQEVILRCVPISNHLYFYWYRQILGQKVEFLVSFYNNEISEKSEIFDDQFSVERPDGSNFTLKIRSTKLEDSAMYFCASSVQDRAGQPQHFGDGTRLSIL.

In this sample, this clonotype turned up a few times. The J gene is TRBJ1-2, the V gene TRBV4-3; a weak D match, TRBD1 (5 bases). With 1 base removed from V and 1 base from J, the gap between germline ends came to 7 bases. The CDR3 is made up of 14 amino acids. Germline lookup yields CDR1 LGHNA and CDR2 YSLEER. This CDR3 is CASSQGGYNYGYTF. The CDR3 DNA sequence: TGCGCCAGCAGCCAAGGGGGGTATAACTATGGCTACACCTTC.

The rearrangement joins TRBV3-1 to TRBJ2-3; D remains unclear. The CDR3 totals 13 residues. The V gene's germline CDR1 is LGHDT and CDR2 YNNKEL (reference sequence). Trimming took off 4 bases at V and 1 base at J, with 6 bases between the two ends. The CDR3 region is CASSPYRTDTQYF. CDR3 nucleotides: TGTGCCAGCAGCCCTTACCGCACAGATACGCAGTATTTT.

This clonotype has a handful of counts. J is TRBJ1-1 and V is TRBV12-5; D unclear. V was clipped by 0 bases and J by 1 base, with 9 bases between them. Per germline, CDR1 LGHNT and CDR2 FRNRAP. This CDR3 region has 15 residues. The CDR3: CASGLVDSGNTEAFF. For the CDR3, the DNA is TGTGCTAGTGGTTTGGTAGATTCGGGGAACACTGAAGCTTTCTTT.

This clonotype has only a few counts. This chain joins TRBV7-2 and TRBJ1-2; possibly TRBD1 for D (6 bases). Trimming took 4 bases from V and 1 from J, leaving 7 bases between them. CDR1 and CDR2 (germline): SGHTA, FQGNSA. There are 13 residues in the CDR3. The DNA for the CDR3 is TGTGCCAGCAGCTGGGACATTAACTATGGCTACACCTTC. This codes for CASSWDINYGYTF.

The chain carries TRBV6-1 and TRBJ2-2; D remains unclear. CDR3 length equals 14 residues. Per the germline V gene, CDR1 is MNHNS and CDR2 is SASEGT. Trimming stripped 4 bases from V and 5 bases from J, with 11 bases between. The DNA for the CDR3 is TGTGCCAGCAGTGCTTTACAGTTGACCGGGGAGCTGTTTTTT. Encoded protein: CASSALQLTGELFF.

Many counts were recorded for this clonotype. This chain connects TRBV6-2 or TRBV6-3 to TRBJ2-5; possible D gene TRBD2, 6 bases. The CDR3 has 13 residues. Germline CDR1 reads MNHEY; CDR2 reads SVGEGT. V lost 5 bases and J lost 0, with 7 bases in between. CDR3 sequence reads: CASSRGYQETQYF. CDR3 bases: TGTGCCAGCAGTCGGGGGTACCAAGAGACCCAGTACTTC.

This clonotype was detected a few times. The V call is TRBV6-2 or TRBV6-3, the J call TRBJ2-1; perhaps TRBD1 as D (5 bases). This CDR3 has 14 amino acids. The germline V gene has CDR1 MNHEY and CDR2 SVGEGT. Trimming left V 4 bases short and J 6 bases short, with 13 bases between. DNA for the CDR3: TGTGCCAGCAGTTCCGGTCGACAGTCCAATGAGCAGTTCTTC. Protein: CASSSGRQSNEQFF.

The rearrangement joins TRBV4-2 to TRBJ1-4; 9 nucleotides agree with TRBD1. This CDR3 comprises 15 residues. Per the germline V gene, CDR1 is LGHNA and CDR2 is YNFKEQ. With 4 bases clipped from V and 12 bases from J, the junction kept 12 bases outside the gene matches. This chain's CDR3 is CASSRDTGQGQELFF. CDR3 DNA sequence: TGTGCCAGCAGCCGGGACACGGGACAGGGACAAGAACTGTTTTTT.

J is TRBJ2-1 and V is TRBV5-1, with D possibly being TRBD2 (6 bases). V lost 3 bases to trimming and J lost 8 bases, with 24 bases between them. CDR3 length: 17 residues. CDR1 is SGHRS and CDR2 is YFSETQ in the germline V gene. The CDR3 bases are TGCGCCAGCAGCTCGGGTCGACTAGGCGTCTATTCCGATGAGCAGTTCTTC. It translates to CASSSGRLGVYSDEQFF.

This clonotype was detected ten times or more. This chain joins TRBV29-1 and TRBJ2-5; the match to TRBD1 covers 7 bases. V was clipped by 1 base and J by 0 bases; unmatched bases: 5. The CDR3 length is 15 residues. The germline CDR1 and CDR2 sequences are SQVTM and ANQGSEA. DNA for the CDR3: TGCAGCGTTGAAGGTGGGACAGAGTACCAAGAGACCCAGTACTTC. It is translated as CSVEGGTEYQETQYF. Supplemented by reference TRBV29-1 and TRBJ2-5, the full variable domain reads SAVISQKPSRDICQRGTSLTIQCQVDSQVTMMFWYRQQPGQSLTLIATANQGSEATYESGFVIDKFPISRPNLTFSTLTVSNMSPEDSSIYLCSVEGGTEYQETQYFGPGTRLLVL.

This rearrangement joins TRBV20-1 to TRBJ2-1; TRBD2 matches at 10 bases. Losses at the gene ends were 1 base for V and 9 bases for J; bases not matched to a gene: 12. The length of the CDR3 is 16 residues. The V gene's germline CDR1 is DFQATT and CDR2 SNEGSKA (reference sequence). The CDR3, as DNA: TGCAGTGCTAGAGCCCAGCGGGGGGGGTCGTCCCCTGAGCAGTTCTTC. Amino acids: CSARAQRGGSSPEQFF.